This passage covers 16 T cell receptor beta chains from one sample sequenced in a study of blood T cell repertoires in COVID-19. Data came from immunoSEQ multiplex PCR; TCRdb stores just in-frame clones and leaves some out. The sample shows roughly 450,000 clones, 90% of them seen only once. The sample was PBMCs or T cells enriched from blood (not recorded which). Source of these receptors: a young man who had recovered from COVID-19.

This chain joins TRBV27 and TRBJ1-1, with unresolved D. Germline V CDR1 and CDR2: MNHEY, SMNVEV (reference sequence). Trimming took off 7 bases at V and 4 bases at J, with 13 bases between the two ends. This CDR3 spans 13 amino acids. CDR3: CASTSGWATEAFF. The CDR3 DNA sequence: TGTGCCAGCACCTCAGGATGGGCCACTGAAGCTTTCTTT.

This clone has just one count. J is TRBJ1-2 and V is TRBV30; 10 positions agree with TRBD1. Germline CDR1 and CDR2: GTSNPN and SVGIG (reference sequence). This CDR3 is 15 amino acids long. V was pared by 4 bases and J by 5 bases, with 10 bases of the junction left unmatched. CDR3 DNA sequence: TGTGCCTGGACAATCTCCGGGACAGGGGTATATGGCTACACCTTC. This sequence encodes CAWTISGTGVYGYTF.

This chain links TRBV6-4 with TRBJ2-1, with 9 bases aligning to TRBD2. The germline CDR1 and CDR2 sequences are MRHNA and SNTAGT. The CDR3 is 13 residues long. With 1 base clipped from V and 10 bases from J, the junction kept 2 bases outside the gene matches. The CDR3 sequence is CASSDFLAGEQFF. CDR3 coding DNA: TGTGCCAGCAGTGACTTTCTAGCGGGAGAGCAGTTCTTC.

The chain employs TRBV28 and TRBJ1-5; possible D gene TRBD1, 5 bases. Germline loops: CDR1 MDHEN, CDR2 SYDVKM. With 6 bases removed from V and 7 bases from J, the gap between germline ends came to 19 bases. CDR3 length equals 15 residues. The DNA for the CDR3 is TGTGCCAGCAGGGGCCTCAGGGTTTCGTGGCAGCCCCAGCATTTT. Its protein product is CASRGLRVSWQPQHF.

The rearrangement joins TRBV7-3 to TRBJ2-2; 7 bases line up with TRBD1. Germline V gives CDR1 SGHTA, CDR2 FQGTGA. The CDR3 runs to 14 residues. Trimming removed 5 bases from V and 4 bases from J; junction bases left unmatched: 4. DNA for the CDR3: TGTGCCAGCAGCCCAGGGACAGCCACCGGGGAGCTGTTTTTT. Protein: CASSPGTATGELFF.

This chain links TRBV11-2 with TRBJ2-7, with D hard to call. Germline V gene lookup returns CDR1 SGHAT and CDR2 FQNNGV. The CDR3 extends over 12 amino acids. Trimming stripped 4 bases from V and 0 bases from J, with 4 bases between. The CDR3 bases are TGTGCCAGCAGCTACAGCTCCTACGAGCAGTACTTC. Encoded protein: CASSYSSYEQYF.

The CDR3 DNA reads as TGTGCCGGGACAGAGCGGCTTAATTCACCCCTCCACTTT. Translating it yields CAGTERLNSPLHF. The chain joins TRBV6-5 to TRBJ1-6, with TRBD1 matching 7 bases. The CDR3 is made up of 13 amino acids. The J segment lost 6 bases and the V segment lost 11 bases, leaving 7 bases of the junction unmatched. Germline loops: CDR1 MNHEY, CDR2 SVGAGI.

The chain links TRBV5-1 to TRBJ2-7; a weak D match, TRBD1 (6 bases). V lost 5 bases to trimming and J lost 1 base, with 13 bases between them. Per germline, CDR1 SGHRS and CDR2 YFSETQ. This CDR3 has 14 residues. The CDR3 coding sequence is TGCGCCAGCAGGGTGGACAGCTATTCCTACGAGCAGTACTTC. This codes for CASRVDSYSYEQYF.

The rearrangement joins TRBV9 to TRBJ2-1; TRBD1 matches at 10 bases. The CDR3 has 16 residues. The germline V gene encodes CDR1 SGDLS and CDR2 YYNGEE. Trimming took 3 bases from V and 8 from J; bases not matched to a gene: 11. CDR3 region: CASSGPGGGTGDEQFF. For the CDR3, the DNA is TGTGCCAGCAGCGGGCCTGGGGGAGGGACAGGGGATGAGCAGTTCTTC.

This clone was detected only once. This chain uses TRBV21-1 with TRBJ1-1; the table's D call, TRBD1, was not checked against the DNA. TRBV21-1 is a pseudogene. The CDR3 sequence is 18 residues long. The CDR3 DNA reads as TGTGCCAGCCCGGACACCCATCCCTCGTCGCAATTGAACACTGAAGCTTTCTTT. This sequence encodes CASPDTHPSSQLNTEAFF.

This clone was recorded only once. The V and J genes are TRBV19 and TRBJ1-6; D remains ambiguous. Germline loops: CDR1 LNHDA, CDR2 SQIVND (reference sequence). The CDR3 has 17 residues. The V end lost 2 bases, the J end lost 7 bases, and 18 bases lay between the germline ends. CDR3 residues: CASSISRGGRQNSPLHF. CDR3 sequence (DNA): TGTGCCAGTAGTATATCCCGGGGAGGGCGTCAAAATTCACCCCTCCACTTT.

This clone was observed a single time. J is TRBJ1-1 and V is TRBV30; 8 bases map to TRBD1. CDR1 GTSNPN and CDR2 SVGIG come from the germline V gene (reference sequence). With V trimmed by 5 bases and J by 1 base, 18 bases remained unmatched. The CDR3 covers 18 residues. Here the CDR3 reads CAWGRHPGTGVQNTEAFF. The CDR3, as DNA: TGTGCCTGGGGAAGACACCCCGGGACAGGCGTTCAGAACACTGAAGCTTTCTTT.

This clone was observed a single time. V is TRBV3-1 (or the pseudogene TRBV3-2) and J is TRBJ1-3; D uncertain. The germline CDR1 and CDR2 sequences are LGHDT and YNNKEL (reference sequence). V lost 2 bases and J lost 4, with 6 bases in between. This CDR3 has 13 residues. The CDR3 loop reads CASSQSGGNTIYF. CDR3 nucleotide sequence: TGTGCCAGCAGCCAAAGCGGGGGAAACACCATATATTTT.

The rearrangement links TRBV3-1 (or the pseudogene TRBV3-2) to TRBJ1-1; D perhaps matches TRBD1 (5 bases). Trimming removed 2 bases from V and 1 base from J, with 11 bases in between. Germline V lookup: CDR1 LGHDT, CDR2 YNNKEL (reference sequence). This CDR3 spans 15 amino acids. The CDR3 DNA follows: TGTGCCAGCAGCCAAAGGGGCGGTTCGAACACTGAAGCTTTCTTT. It codes for CASSQRGGSNTEAFF.

The rearrangement joins TRBV5-1 to TRBJ2-7; 10 bases are a match to TRBD2. This CDR3 has 18 residues. The V gene end was trimmed by 0 bases and the J gene end by 2 bases; junction bases not matched to a gene: 11. CDR1 is SGHRS, CDR2 YFSETQ, per germline. The CDR3 DNA is TGCGCCAGCAGCTTGGATTGGCTAGCGGGAGCTTCGGCCTACGAGCAGTACTTC. As protein: CASSLDWLAGASAYEQYF.

This clone was counted once. The CDR3 DNA is TGCGCCAGCAGTGAGGTCCTAGCGGGAACGAACACCGGGGAGCTGTTTTTT. Amino acids: CASSEVLAGTNTGELFF. This chain connects TRBV10-2 to TRBJ2-2, with 9 bases matching TRBD2. V shed 2 bases and J 0 bases; nucleotides not matched to a gene: 4. Per germline, CDR1 WSHSY and CDR2 SAAADI. The CDR3 loop spans 17 amino acids.